These 14 T cell receptor beta chains were sequenced from one sample in a study of T cell repertoires in cytomegalovirus infection. These receptors have no known antigen. MiXCR was run by TCRdb on the reads, yielding one entry per CDR3 protein. This sample has more than 250,000 distinct CDR3 sequences, with 20% to 30% found just once. The sequencing used cultured PBMCs, collected from culture after CMV antigen stimulation. These receptors were taken from a human donor in good health (CMV status not recorded). Some clones in this sample may be carry-over from other donors' samples.

The chain uses TRBV6-6 and TRBJ2-7, with 13 nucleotides matching TRBD2. Germline CDR1 is MNHNY and CDR2 is SVGAGI (reference sequence). V was clipped by 7 bases and J by 2 bases; unmatched bases: 5. The CDR3 is made up of 15 amino acids. The CDR3 sequence is CASKRTSGSPYEQYF. CDR3 bases: TGTGCCAGCAAGAGGACTAGCGGGAGTCCCTACGAGCAGTACTTC.

The chain employs TRBV23-1 and TRBJ2-5; perhaps TRBD2 as D (6 bases). TRBV23-1 is an ORF, and what it does is uncertain. There are 13 residues in the CDR3. V dropped 7 bases and J dropped 4 bases, with 13 bases sitting between them. The CDR3 spells CASKGLRGETQYF. The CDR3 DNA reads TGCGCCAGCAAGGGACTCCGAGGAGAGACCCAGTACTTC.

This clonotype was recorded at least ten times. The V call is TRBV6-1, the J call TRBJ2-3, with 8 bases identical to TRBD2. This CDR3 is 14 amino acids long. Germline V gene sequence: CDR1 MNHNS, CDR2 SASEGT. With V trimmed by 5 bases and J by 6 bases, 7 bases remained unmatched. CDR3 amino acids: CASSLGLVADTQYF. DNA for the CDR3: TGTGCCAGCAGTTTGGGACTAGTTGCGGATACGCAGTATTTT.

J is TRBJ1-4 and V is TRBV12-5, with 7 positions matching TRBD1. The CDR3 is 15 residues long. Germline CDR1 LGHNT, CDR2 FRNRAP. V was pared by 3 bases and J by 3 bases, with 4 bases of the junction left unmatched. As DNA, the CDR3 is TGTGCTAGTGGTTTTAAGGGGGCGGCTAATGAAAAACTGTTTTTT. It codes for CASGFKGAANEKLFF.

This clonotype was found many times. The chain recombines TRBV7-2 with TRBJ2-3; 8 bases match TRBD1. The germline gives CDR1 SGHTA, CDR2 FQGNSA. The CDR3 consists of 15 residues. The V segment lost 3 bases and the J segment 3 bases; nucleotides outside the gene matches: 5. CDR3 sequence: CASSFGTGETDTQYF. CDR3 bases: TGTGCCAGCAGCTTTGGGACAGGAGAGACAGATACGCAGTATTTT.

This clonotype was counted many times. This rearrangement joins TRBV7-6 to TRBJ2-7, with 8 bases matching TRBD2. Germline V gene data show CDR1 as SGHVS and CDR2 as FNYEAQ. Trimming at V came to 2 bases and at J to 7 bases, leaving 19 bases not matched to a gene. The CDR3 loop spans 18 amino acids. The CDR3 spells CASSLHPLWSGSKKEQYF. The CDR3 bases are TGTGCCAGCAGCTTACACCCGCTTTGGAGCGGGAGTAAGAAGGAGCAGTACTTC.

The rearrangement links TRBV18 to TRBJ2-1, with 10 positions matching TRBD1. Germline V CDR1 and CDR2: KGHSH, LQKENI. This CDR3 comprises 16 residues. J lost 2 bases, V lost 7 bases, and 8 bases had no gene match. CDR3 amino acids: CASFDRDRGTYNEQFF. The CDR3 DNA reads as TGTGCCAGCTTTGACCGGGACAGGGGAACCTACAATGAGCAGTTCTTC.

This clonotype occurred a few times. V gene TRBV4-3 combines with J gene TRBJ2-1; the match to TRBD2 covers 9 bases. CDR3 length: 16 amino acids. Germline lookup yields CDR1 LGHNA and CDR2 YSLEER. Trimming at V came to 1 base and at J to 5 bases, leaving 6 bases not matched to a gene. In nucleotides, the CDR3 is TGCGCCAGCAGCCAAGGTGAAGCGGGAGGCAACAATGAGCAGTTCTTC. The encoded protein is CASSQGEAGGNNEQFF.

This clonotype came up a few times. The chain recombines TRBV7-9 with TRBJ1-1; D uncertain. Trimming cost V 4 bases and J 1 base, with 22 bases left between them. CDR1 is SEHNR and CDR2 is FQNEAQ in the germline V gene (reference sequence). This CDR3 is built from 18 residues. The CDR3 region is CASSSGSGAKGSNTEAFF. Here the CDR3 DNA reads TGTGCCAGCAGCTCTGGGTCCGGCGCGAAAGGATCGAACACTGAAGCTTTCTTT. The full variable domain, rest sourced from reference TRBV7-9 and TRBJ1-1, is DTGVSQNPRHKITKRGQNVTFRCDPISEHNRLYWYRQTLGQGPEFLTYFQNEAQLEKSRLLSDRFSAERPKGSFSTLEIQRTEQGDSAMYLCASSSGSGAKGSNTEAFFGQGTRLTVV.

At least ten counts were recorded for this clonotype. V gene TRBV7-2 combines with J gene TRBJ2-2; tentative D call: TRBD1 (7 bases). Trimming took 8 bases from V and 5 from J, leaving 18 bases between them. Per the germline V gene, CDR1 is SGHTA and CDR2 is FQGNSA. There are 15 residues in the CDR3. Here the CDR3 DNA reads TGTGCCAGCCGCAGGGAGGCAGGGGGGACCGGGGAGCTGTTTTTT. Its protein product is CASRREAGGTGELFF.

This rearrangement joins TRBV7-3 to TRBJ2-3, with D hard to call. V lost 5 bases and J 7 bases, leaving 16 bases between the germline ends. This CDR3 has 14 residues. Germline V lookup: CDR1 SGHTA, CDR2 FQGTGA. CDR3 residues: CASSPTGVENTQYF. The CDR3 DNA reads TGTGCCAGCAGCCCCACGGGTGTGGAGAATACGCAGTATTTT.

This clonotype was seen only a few times. This chain uses TRBV27 with TRBJ2-2, with a possible D match to TRBD2 (7 bases). The CDR3 sequence is 19 residues long. Germline loops: CDR1 MNHEY, CDR2 SMNVEV (reference sequence). Trimming shortened V by 3 bases and J by 3 bases, and 23 bases separated the two germline ends. The CDR3 DNA follows: TGTGCCAGCAGTTTTAGGTGGGGGCAGGGAGGGGTTTACACCGGGGAGCTGTTTTTT. Its translation is CASSFRWGQGGVYTGELFF.

This chain uses TRBV18 with TRBJ2-5; tentatively, D is TRBD2 (7 bases). V was shortened by 3 bases and J by 5 bases, with 16 bases between the two germline ends. Looked up from germline, CDR1 is KGHSH and CDR2 is LQKENI. This CDR3 region has 15 residues. The CDR3 here is CASSPFRGAEETQYF. The CDR3 DNA follows: TGTGCCAGCTCACCGTTCCGGGGGGCAGAGGAGACCCAGTACTTC.

The chain is built from TRBV29-1 and TRBJ1-1; D unresolved. Trimming shortened V by 4 bases and J by 4 bases, and 10 bases separated the two germline ends. CDR3 length equals 12 residues. Germline V gives CDR1 SQVTM, CDR2 ANQGSEA. CDR3 in DNA: TGCAGCGTTGTAGACCGGATCACTGAAGCTTTCTTT. Translating it yields CSVVDRITEAFF.